This T cell receptor beta chain came from a study of cytomegalovirus exposure and HLA in healthy donors. As for the study in general: A subsequent analysis stated that the 120 or so validation repertoires were run on the same platform as the approximately 700 first-cohort repertoires. Study-wide findings and caveats: Most observed TCR sequences were rare, whereas some public TCRs were detected in many donors. Reports described diagnosis of cytomegalovirus status by the classifier as highly specific and sensitive. The finding came from a later analysis; first-cohort TCR clusters tended to co-occur in the roughly 110 validation repertoires.

Germline CDR1 reads MNHEY; CDR2 reads SMNVEV (reference sequence). V gave up 0 bases and J gave up 4 bases, with 19 bases separating them. This CDR3 region has 18 residues. The count of this clone is one. Its antigen remains unknown. Sequencing used immunoSEQ multiplex PCR; TCRdb keeps in-frame clones, though not all of them. The sample carries around 300,000 clones, 80% to 90% recorded once. The sequencing sample was made of PBMCs. The chain employs TRBV27 and TRBJ2-1; tentatively, D is TRBD1 (6 bases). This receptor was obtained from a woman aged 18-29 years in good health and CMV-seronegative. The CDR3 bases are TGTGCCAGCAGTTTATCGTCTTTTTCCGGACAGATATACAATGAGCAGTTCTTC. Residues: CASSLSSFSGQIYNEQFF.